A selection of T cell receptor beta chains follows, all from one sample in a study of T cell responses to AZD1222 COVID-19 vaccine. Assay used: immunoSEQ multiplex PCR; TCRdb lists only in-frame clones, some missing. Among about 180,000 clones listed, 85% to 90% were seen once. The sequencing here drew on peripheral blood, taken on day 0 of AZD1222 vaccination. The receptors were gathered from an adult in good health. CDR3s include the opening cysteine and the closing phenylalanine or tryptophan. The D gene is left open where the match is weak. Rows may omit the clone size; those that give it use once, few, many or a size class.

clone_size,d_call,j_call,v_call,cdr3_nt,cdr3_aa
once,-,TRBJ1-1,TRBV10-1,TGCGCCAGAAGGGGTTTCCGGGCTCACACTGAAGCTTTCTTT,CARRGFRAHTEAFF
-,TRBD2,TRBJ2-1,TRBV5-4,TGTGCCAGCAGCTTAACTAGCGGTTATTACAATGAGCAGTTCTTC,CASSLTSGYYNEQFF
-,-,TRBJ2-7,TRBV11-2,TGTGCCAGCAGTCCCGCACAGTTACTAACCTACGAGCAGTACTTC,CASSPAQLLTYEQYF
-,-,TRBJ2-2,TRBV14,TGTGCCAGCAGCGGACTCCACATGGGACAAAGAAACACCGGGGAGCTGTTTTTT,CASSGLHMGQRNTGELFF
-,-,TRBJ1-6,TRBV27,TGTGCCAGCAGTTTTATGGTCTTGACAGGCCGGGGACCCCTCCACTTT,CASSFMVLTGRGPLHF
-,TRBD2,TRBJ2-5,TRBV18,TGTGCCAGCTCACCAGACCTAGCGGGAGTAGACGGAGAGACCCAGTACTTC,CASSPDLAGVDGETQYF
-,-,TRBJ1-5,TRBV6-5,TGTGCCAGCAGTTACTCGGGCGGGGGTAATCAGCCCCAGCATTTT,CASSYSGGGNQPQHF
-,-,TRBJ2-1,TRBV24-1,TGTGCCACCAGGAGAAACAATGAGCAGTTCTTC,CATRRNNEQFF
-,TRBD1,TRBJ2-7,TRBV4-1,TGCGCCAGCAGCCTAAGCCCCGGACAGGGTTACGAGCAGTACTTC,CASSLSPGQGYEQYF
-,-,TRBJ1-5,TRBV20-1,TGCAGTGCTAGTGGTGCCGGGAGGGGCAATCAGCCCCAGCATTTT,CSASGAGRGNQPQHF
-,TRBD2,TRBJ2-3,TRBV19,TGTGCCAGTAGTATTAGCGGGGGGGCCGGGGATACGCAGTATTTT,CASSISGGAGDTQYF
-,TRBD2,TRBJ2-7,TRBV11-1,TGTGCCAGCAGCTGGGGACTAGCGGGAGTCGAGCAGTACTTC,CASSWGLAGVEQYF
-,-,TRBJ1-2,TRBV29-1,TGCAGCGTTGACTGGGATGGCTACACCTTC,CSVDWDGYTF
-,TRBD1,TRBJ1-2,TRBV7-8,TGTGCCAGCAGCCCTTTAGACAGGGAGGAGCCCTTTTATGGCTACACCTTC,CASSPLDREEPFYGYTF
-,TRBD1,TRBJ1-2,TRBV29-1,TGCAGCGTCGAAATAAGGGGGCGAGACTATGGCTACACCTTC,CSVEIRGRDYGYTF
-,-,TRBJ1-3,TRBV9,TGTGCCAGCAGCCCCCGGGACACGGCCATATATTTT,CASSPRDTAIYF
once,TRBD1,TRBJ1-4,TRBV5-4,TGTGCCAGCAGCTTGCAACAGGGGGGTGGTGAAAAACTGTTTTTT,CASSLQQGGGEKLFF
-,TRBD1,TRBJ2-7,TRBV6-6,TGTGCCAGCAGCAACAGGGGTTCCTACGAGCAGTACTTC,CASSNRGSYEQYF
-,TRBD2,TRBJ2-3,TRBV7-3,TGTGCCAGCAGCGGTCGGGGGGCAGATACGCAGTATTTT,CASSGRGADTQYF
-,-,TRBJ2-3,TRBV20-1,TGCAGTGCTAGTCGTCAGATGGCGAGCACAGATACGCAGTATTTT,CSASRQMASTDTQYF
-,-,TRBJ1-2,TRBV12-3/TRBV12-4,TGTGCCTCCGGCTATGGCTACACCTTC,CASGYGYTF
-,-,TRBJ1-2,TRBV4-1,TGCGCCAGCAGTCCCGCGACCGACAGTTATGGCGGCTACACCTTC,CASSPATDSYGGYTF
-,-,TRBJ1-3,TRBV6-1,TGTGCCAGCAGTGATGTCCTCTTTCGCTCTGGAAACACCATATATTTT,CASSDVLFRSGNTIYF
few,TRBD1,TRBJ1-1,TRBV10-2,TGCGCCAGCAGTGAGTGGGGACAGGGTCCTAACACTGAAGCTTTCTTT,CASSEWGQGPNTEAFF
once,-,TRBJ1-3,TRBV12-5,TGTGCTAGTGGGTTACAACCTGGGGCAAACACCATATATTTT,CASGLQPGANTIYF
-,-,TRBJ2-3,TRBV7-3,TGTGCCAGCAGCTTAAATTTTAGGGGCGCATTAGGGTACACAGATACGCAGTATTTT,CASSLNFRGALGYTDTQYF
-,-,TRBJ1-3,TRBV3-1/TRBV3-2,TGTGCCAGCAGCCAATTGGGGAGGGGGAGCTCTGGAAACACCATATATTTT,CASSQLGRGSSGNTIYF
once,-,TRBJ1-1,TRBV5-8,TGTGCCAGCAGCTTCGAGCGGGGTTTGGGTGAAGCTTTCTTT,CASSFERGLGEAFF
-,-,TRBJ2-1,TRBV12-2,TGTGCAAGTCGCTTAGCGCCGGTCAACAGGACCCGTGGACTATACAATGAGCAGTTCTTC,CASRLAPVNRTRGLYNEQFF
-,-,TRBJ2-5,TRBV10-1,TGCGCCAGCAGTGAGTCGTCGGCGGCCGGCGGGGAGACCCAGTACTTC,CASSESSAAGGETQYF
-,TRBD1,TRBJ1-3,TRBV5-1,TGCGCCAGCAGCACCACTACAGGGGGCTCTGGAAACACCATATATTTT,CASSTTTGGSGNTIYF
-,-,TRBJ1-3,TRBV5-4,TGTGCCAGCAGCTTGGGTGGGGATTCTGGAAACACCATATATTTT,CASSLGGDSGNTIYF
-,-,TRBJ2-5,TRBV7-3,TGTGCCAGCAGCTCCGACAGGCTAGGGGCCCAGTACTTC,CASSSDRLGAQYF
-,TRBD2,TRBJ2-3,TRBV4-2,TGTGCCAGCAGCCGCACGATAAGTCGGGGGGGCGGAGATACGCAGTATTTT,CASSRTISRGGGDTQYF
-,-,TRBJ2-1,TRBV15,TGTGCCACCAGCAGAGACGGTAATTCCTACAATGAGCAGTTCTTC,CATSRDGNSYNEQFF
-,TRBD1,TRBJ2-7,TRBV6-5,TGTGCCAGCAGCCAAGCCAGGGGGCAGGGAGTAGAGCAGTACTTC,CASSQARGQGVEQYF
few,-,TRBJ1-1,TRBV10-2,TGCGCCAGCAGTCCGGGATCCGGGAACACTGAAGCTTTCTTT,CASSPGSGNTEAFF
-,TRBD1,TRBJ1-6,TRBV6-6,TGTGCCAGCACCGGATGGACAGGGGCTAATTCACCCCTCCACTTT,CASTGWTGANSPLHF
-,-,TRBJ1-6,TRBV28,TGTGCCAGCAGCATGAGGACTTCATTTCTAAATTCACCCCTCCACTTT,CASSMRTSFLNSPLHF
-,-,TRBJ2-5,TRBV19,TGTGCCAGTAGGGTAGGGGCAGGAGAGACCCAGTACTTC,CASRVGAGETQYF
few,-,TRBJ2-7,TRBV28,TGTGCCAGCAGATCGACCGGCGAGCAGTACTTC,CASRSTGEQYF